This T cell receptor (beta chain) was obtained from a study of cytomegalovirus exposure and HLA in healthy donors. This CDR3 has 13 residues. J gave up 3 bases and V 6 bases, and 1 base lay outside the gene matches. Germline loops: CDR1 MNHEY, CDR2 SVGAGI. As concerns this clone: Its specificity is not known.

Primers for the PCR totalled 60 Vbeta and 13 Jbeta. The protocol was immunoSEQ multiplex PCR, while the TCRdb copy is restricted to in-frame clones and leaves out a portion. The table has 99,000 or so clones, approximately 86% seen once. Study-level findings and limits: A missense DCLRE1C variant was associated with V- and J-gene trimming of TCR beta chains in a later analysis, and an independent cohort replicated the association. Rare TCR sequences predominated, though certain public TCRs were found in many donors.

The V gene is TRBV6-5, the J gene TRBJ2-7; 11 positions agree with TRBD2. The sequence came from a man aged 18 to 30 in good health and CMV-seronegative. The specimen sequenced was PBMCs. As DNA, the CDR3 is TGTGCCAGCAGGGGGACTAGCGGCTACGAGCAGTACTTC. Translation: CASRGTSGYEQYF.